The clone carrying this T cell receptor beta chain was recorded at least ten times. The antigen remains undetermined. This sample was taken from a study of early T cells in non-severe SARS-CoV-2 infection. Study-level information: The authors sequenced bulk RNA from unsorted whole blood, leaving chains unpaired. Study results and limitations: VDJdb matches were skewed toward anti-spike CD8 T cell responses.

This CDR3 is 15 amino acids long. Germline V CDR1 and CDR2: SGHRS, YFSETQ. Germline trimming cut 0 bases from V and 2 bases from J; bases unmatched to any gene: 2. The TCR library protocol attached unique molecular identifiers to the individual cDNA molecules. Each CDR3 protein is one row after TCRdb ran MiXCR on the 5' RACE reads. The sample holds over 35,000 distinct CDR3 sequences, roughly 6% seen once. The receptor's source is an adult who was a healthcare worker with PCR-confirmed SARS-CoV-2 infection or an uninfected control (not recorded which). The material was whole blood, obtained at baseline. This chain uses TRBV5-1 with TRBJ2-1, with 7 bases aligning to TRBD2. DNA of the CDR3: TGCGCCAGCAGCTTGGGGGACTACCCCTACAATGAGCAGTTCTTC. It yields the protein CASSLGDYPYNEQFF.